This T cell receptor (beta chain) was found in a study of somatic mutations in cytotoxic T cells in rheumatoid arthritis. This clone was seen a single time. Its antigen remains unknown. TCRdb's table, derived via immunoSEQ multiplex PCR, lists solely in-frame clones and lacks some. Of some 40,000 clones in the sample, roughly four fifths are singletons; the top ten hold about 3.4%. The CDR3 runs to 10 residues. The germline V gene encodes CDR1 DFQATT and CDR2 SNEGSKA (reference sequence). The V end was cut by 6 bases, the J end by 3 bases, with 6 bases between. Study-wide results and limits: Which antigens the expanded CD8+ clones targeted was unknown.

CD4+ and CD8+ cells were isolated by positive magnetic bead selection, with purity checked by flow cytometry. This chain joins TRBV20-1 and TRBJ2-7; no clear D gene. The sequence came from a man in his forties in good health. The sample taken for sequencing was CD8+ T cells sorted from blood. The DNA of the CDR3 is TGCAGTGCAGAGATCTACGAGCAGTACTTC. Residues: CSAEIYEQYF.